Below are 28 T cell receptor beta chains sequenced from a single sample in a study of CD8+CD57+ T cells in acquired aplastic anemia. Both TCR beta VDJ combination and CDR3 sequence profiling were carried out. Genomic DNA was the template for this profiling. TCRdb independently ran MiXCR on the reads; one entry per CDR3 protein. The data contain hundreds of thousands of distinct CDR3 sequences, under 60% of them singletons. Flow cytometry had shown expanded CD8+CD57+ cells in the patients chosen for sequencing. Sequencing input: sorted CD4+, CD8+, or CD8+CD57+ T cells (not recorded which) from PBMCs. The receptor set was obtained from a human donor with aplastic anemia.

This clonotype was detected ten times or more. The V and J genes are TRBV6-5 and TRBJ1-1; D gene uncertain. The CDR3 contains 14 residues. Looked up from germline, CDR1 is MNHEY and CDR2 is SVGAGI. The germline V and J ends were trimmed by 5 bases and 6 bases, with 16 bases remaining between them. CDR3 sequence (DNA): TGTGCCAGCAGTGGTGGTCAGCGAACATCTGAAGCTTTCTTT. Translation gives CASSGGQRTSEAFF.

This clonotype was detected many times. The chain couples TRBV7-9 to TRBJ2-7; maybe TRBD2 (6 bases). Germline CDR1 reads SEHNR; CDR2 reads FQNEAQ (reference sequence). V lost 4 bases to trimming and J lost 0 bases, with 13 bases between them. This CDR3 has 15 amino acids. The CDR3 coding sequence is TGTGCCAGCAGCTCCTCTAGCGCACACTCCTACGAGCAGTACTTC. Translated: CASSSSSAHSYEQYF.

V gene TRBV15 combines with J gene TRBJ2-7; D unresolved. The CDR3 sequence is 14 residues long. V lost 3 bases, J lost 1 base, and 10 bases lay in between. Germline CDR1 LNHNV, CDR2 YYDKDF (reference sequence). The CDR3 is CATSSQGSSYEQYF. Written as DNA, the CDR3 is TGTGCCACCAGCAGCCAAGGATCTTCCTACGAGCAGTACTTC.

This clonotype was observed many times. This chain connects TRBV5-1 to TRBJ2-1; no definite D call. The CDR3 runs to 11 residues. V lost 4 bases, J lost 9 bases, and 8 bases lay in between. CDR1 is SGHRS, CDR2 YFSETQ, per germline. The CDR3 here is CASSLEIEQFF. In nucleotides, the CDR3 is TGCGCCAGCAGCCTAGAAATTGAGCAGTTCTTC. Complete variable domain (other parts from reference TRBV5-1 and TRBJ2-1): KAGVTQTPRYLIKTRGQQVTLSCSPISGHRSVSWYQQTPGQGLQFLFEYFSETQRNKGNFPGRFSGRQFSNSRSEMNVSTLELGDSALYLCASSLEIEQFFGPGTRLTVL.

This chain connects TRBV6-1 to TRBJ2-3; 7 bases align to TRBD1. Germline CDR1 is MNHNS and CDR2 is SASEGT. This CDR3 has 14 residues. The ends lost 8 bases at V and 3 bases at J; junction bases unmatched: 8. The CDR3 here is CASQRKQGTDTQYF. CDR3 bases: TGTGCCAGCCAGAGAAAACAGGGGACAGATACGCAGTATTTT.

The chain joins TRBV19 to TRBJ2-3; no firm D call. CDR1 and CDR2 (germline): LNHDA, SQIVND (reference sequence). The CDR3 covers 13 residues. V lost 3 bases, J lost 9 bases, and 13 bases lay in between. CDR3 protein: CASSISVASTQYF. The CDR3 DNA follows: TGTGCCAGTAGTATTTCGGTAGCTTCCACGCAGTATTTT.

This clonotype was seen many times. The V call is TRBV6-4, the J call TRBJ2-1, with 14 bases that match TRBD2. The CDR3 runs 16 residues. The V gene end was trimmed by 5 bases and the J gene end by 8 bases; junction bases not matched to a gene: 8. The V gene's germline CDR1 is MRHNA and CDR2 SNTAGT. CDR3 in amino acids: CASSTYAGLAGDEQFF. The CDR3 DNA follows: TGTGCCAGCAGTACCTACGCGGGACTAGCGGGGGATGAGCAGTTCTTC.

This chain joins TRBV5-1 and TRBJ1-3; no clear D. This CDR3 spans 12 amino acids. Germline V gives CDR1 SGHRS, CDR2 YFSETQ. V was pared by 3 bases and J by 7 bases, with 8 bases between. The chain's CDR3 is CASSSVGNTIYF. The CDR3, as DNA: TGCGCCAGCAGCTCAGTCGGCAACACCATATATTTT.

DNA of the CDR3: TGCAGCGTGGGGGATACTGAAGCTTTCTTT. Protein: CSVGDTEAFF. The chain recombines TRBV29-1 with TRBJ1-1; D might be TRBD1 (5 bases). The CDR3 spans 10 residues. V shed 6 bases and J shed 5 bases, with 7 bases lying between them. CDR1 is SQVTM and CDR2 is ANQGSEA in the germline V gene.

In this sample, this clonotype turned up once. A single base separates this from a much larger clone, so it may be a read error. The CDR3 loop is CASSPGTGNQQLETQRF. Written as DNA, the CDR3 is TGTGCCAGCAGCCCAGGAACAGGGAACCAACAGTTAGAGACCCAGCGCTTC. V and J are TRBV7-2 and TRBJ2-5, with a weak D call TRBD1 (6 bases). The length of the CDR3 is 17 residues. CDR1 SGHTA and CDR2 FQGNSA come from the germline V gene.

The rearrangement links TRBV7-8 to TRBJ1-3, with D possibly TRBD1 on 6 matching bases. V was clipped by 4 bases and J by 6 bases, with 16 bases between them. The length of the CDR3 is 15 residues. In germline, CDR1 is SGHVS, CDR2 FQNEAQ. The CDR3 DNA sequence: TGTGCCAGCAGCTCCCGGGACACCCGACTAAACACCATATATTTT. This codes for CASSSRDTRLNTIYF.

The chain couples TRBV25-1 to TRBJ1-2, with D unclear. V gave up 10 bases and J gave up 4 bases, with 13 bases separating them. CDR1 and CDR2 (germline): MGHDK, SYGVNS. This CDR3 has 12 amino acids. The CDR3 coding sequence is TGTGCCAACCAATTGCCCCTCTATGGCTACACCTTC. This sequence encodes CANQLPLYGYTF.

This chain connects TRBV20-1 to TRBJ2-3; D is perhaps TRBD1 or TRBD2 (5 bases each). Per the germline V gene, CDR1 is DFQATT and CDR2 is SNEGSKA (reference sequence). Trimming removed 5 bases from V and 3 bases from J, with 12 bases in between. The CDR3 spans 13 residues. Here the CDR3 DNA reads TGCAGTGCTCCCGGGACGGGGACAGATACGCAGTATTTT. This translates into CSAPGTGTDTQYF.

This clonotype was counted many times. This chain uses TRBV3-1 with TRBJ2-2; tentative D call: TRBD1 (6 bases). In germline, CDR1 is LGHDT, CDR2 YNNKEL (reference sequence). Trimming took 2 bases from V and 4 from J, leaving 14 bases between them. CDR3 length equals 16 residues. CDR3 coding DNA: TGTGCCAGCAGCCAATCTACAGGGTCGGGCACCGGGGAGCTGTTTTTT. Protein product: CASSQSTGSGTGELFF. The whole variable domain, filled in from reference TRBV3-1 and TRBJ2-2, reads DTAVSQTPKYLVTQMGNDKSIKCEQNLGHDTMYWYKQDSKKFLKIMFSYNNKELIINETVPNRFSPKSPDKAHLNLHINSLELGDSAVYFCASSQSTGSGTGELFFGEGSRLTVL.

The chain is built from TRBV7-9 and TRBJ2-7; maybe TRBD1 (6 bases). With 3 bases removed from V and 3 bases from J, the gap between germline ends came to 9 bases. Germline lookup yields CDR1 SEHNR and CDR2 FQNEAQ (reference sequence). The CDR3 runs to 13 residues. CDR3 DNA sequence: TGTGCCAGCAGCTTCGTGGACAGCTACGAGCAGTACTTC. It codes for CASSFVDSYEQYF.

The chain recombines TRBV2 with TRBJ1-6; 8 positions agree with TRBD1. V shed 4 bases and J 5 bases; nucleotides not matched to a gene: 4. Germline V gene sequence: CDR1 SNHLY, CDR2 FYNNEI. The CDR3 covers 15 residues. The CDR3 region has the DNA TGTGCCAGCAGTGCCCGGGGACAGGATAATTCACCCCTCCACTTT. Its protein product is CASSARGQDNSPLHF.

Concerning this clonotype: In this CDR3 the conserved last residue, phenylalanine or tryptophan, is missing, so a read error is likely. The CDR3 here is CASSRGNNQPQHS. The CDR3 DNA sequence: TGTGCCAGCAGCCGCGGCAACAATCAGCCCCAGCATTCT. This rearrangement joins TRBV9 to TRBJ1-5; D not resolved. The CDR3 totals 13 residues. Germline loops: CDR1 SGDLS, CDR2 YYNGEE. The V gene lost 4 bases and the J gene lost 3 bases, with 8 bases spanning the gap.

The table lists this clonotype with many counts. Written as DNA, the CDR3 is TGTGCCAGTAGCCTCGCAGGGACTAGCGGGACGATGTGGGCAGATACGCAGTATTTT. It encodes CASSLAGTSGTMWADTQYF. The genes are TRBV19 and TRBJ2-3; 13 positions agree with TRBD2. The germline gives CDR1 LNHDA, CDR2 SQIVND (reference sequence). V shed 6 bases and J 4 bases; nucleotides not matched to a gene: 16. This CDR3 comprises 19 residues.

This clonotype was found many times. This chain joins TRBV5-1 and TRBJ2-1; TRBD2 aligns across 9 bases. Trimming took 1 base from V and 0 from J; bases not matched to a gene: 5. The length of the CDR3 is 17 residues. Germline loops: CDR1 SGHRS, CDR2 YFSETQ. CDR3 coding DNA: TGCGCCAGCAGCTTGTTAGCGGGAGCCCGCTCCTACAATGAGCAGTTCTTC. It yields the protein CASSLLAGARSYNEQFF.

Written as DNA, the CDR3 is TGCAGTGCTCGCCGGGCGGGGAGCACAGATACGCAGTATTTT. Translating gives CSARRAGSTDTQYF. V is TRBV20-1 and J is TRBJ2-3, with D possibly being TRBD2 (6 bases). The V and J ends lost 5 bases and 0 bases respectively, with 12 bases between them. The CDR3 is 14 amino acids. Looked up from germline, CDR1 is DFQATT and CDR2 is SNEGSKA (reference sequence).

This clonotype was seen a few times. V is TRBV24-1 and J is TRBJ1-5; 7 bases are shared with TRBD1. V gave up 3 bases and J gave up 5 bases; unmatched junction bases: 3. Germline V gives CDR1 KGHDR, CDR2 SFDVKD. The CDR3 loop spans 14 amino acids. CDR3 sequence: CATSDQGQHQPQHF. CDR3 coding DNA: TGTGCCACCAGTGATCAGGGACAGCATCAGCCCCAGCATTTT.

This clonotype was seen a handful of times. CDR3 DNA sequence: TGCAGCGTTTTGGCGGGGTATGGGGATACGCAGTATTTT. Residues: CSVLAGYGDTQYF. The chain recombines TRBV29-1 with TRBJ2-3; TRBD2 is a possible D gene (6 bases). V was clipped by 5 bases and J by 6 bases, with 15 bases between them. The CDR3 has 13 amino acids. Germline assignment: CDR1 SQVTM and CDR2 ANQGSEA.

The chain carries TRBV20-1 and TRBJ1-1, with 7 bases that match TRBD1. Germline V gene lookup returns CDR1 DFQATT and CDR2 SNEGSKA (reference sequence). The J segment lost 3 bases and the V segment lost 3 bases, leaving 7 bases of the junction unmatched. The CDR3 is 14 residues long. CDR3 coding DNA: TGCAGTGCTAGGGGGCCAGGGGGAGACACTGAAGCTTTCTTT. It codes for CSARGPGGDTEAFF.

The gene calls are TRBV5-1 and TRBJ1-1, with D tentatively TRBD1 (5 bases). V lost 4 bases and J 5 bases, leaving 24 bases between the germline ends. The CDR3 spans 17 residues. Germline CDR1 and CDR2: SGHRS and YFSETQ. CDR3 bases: TGCGCCAGCAGCCCGAATCCCCCGGGGGGGGTAGGAACTGAAGCTTTCTTT. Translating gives CASSPNPPGGVGTEAFF.

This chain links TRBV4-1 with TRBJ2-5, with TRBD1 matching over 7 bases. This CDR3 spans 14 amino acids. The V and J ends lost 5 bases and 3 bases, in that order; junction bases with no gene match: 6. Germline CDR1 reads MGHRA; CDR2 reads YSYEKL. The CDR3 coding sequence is TGCGCCAGCAGCGCACCCGGGACAGAAGAGACCCAGTACTTC. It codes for CASSAPGTEETQYF.

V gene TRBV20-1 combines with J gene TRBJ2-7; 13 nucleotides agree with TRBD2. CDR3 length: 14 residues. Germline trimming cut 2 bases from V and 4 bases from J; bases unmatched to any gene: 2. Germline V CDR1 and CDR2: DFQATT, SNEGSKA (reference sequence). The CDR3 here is CSARWTSGGYEQYF. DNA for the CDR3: TGCAGTGCTAGATGGACTAGCGGGGGATACGAGCAGTACTTC.

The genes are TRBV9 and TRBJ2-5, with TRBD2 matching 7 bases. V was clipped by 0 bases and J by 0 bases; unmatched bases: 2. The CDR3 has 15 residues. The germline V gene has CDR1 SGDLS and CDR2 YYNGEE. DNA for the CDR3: TGTGCCAGCAGCGTAGGAGGGACTAACCAAGAGACCCAGTACTTC. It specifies CASSVGGTNQETQYF.

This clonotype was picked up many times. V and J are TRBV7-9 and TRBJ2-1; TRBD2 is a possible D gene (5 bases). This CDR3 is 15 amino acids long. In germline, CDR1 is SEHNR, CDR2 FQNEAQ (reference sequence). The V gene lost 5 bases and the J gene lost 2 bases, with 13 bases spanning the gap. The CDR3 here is CASSPRGTTYNEQFF. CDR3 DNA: TGTGCCAGCAGCCCCCGGGGTACCACCTACAATGAGCAGTTCTTC.